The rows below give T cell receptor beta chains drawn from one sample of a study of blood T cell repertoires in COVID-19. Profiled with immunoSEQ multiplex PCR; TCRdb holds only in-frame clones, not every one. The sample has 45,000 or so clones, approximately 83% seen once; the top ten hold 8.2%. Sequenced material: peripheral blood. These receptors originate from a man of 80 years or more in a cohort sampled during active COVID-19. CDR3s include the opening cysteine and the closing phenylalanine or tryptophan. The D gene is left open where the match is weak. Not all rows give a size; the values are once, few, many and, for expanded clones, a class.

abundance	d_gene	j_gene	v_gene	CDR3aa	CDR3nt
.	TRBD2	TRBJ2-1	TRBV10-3	CAISGQLAGLYNEQFF	TGTGCCATCAGTGGCCAACTAGCGGGATTATACAATGAGCAGTTCTTC
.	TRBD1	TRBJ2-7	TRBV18	CASSPGQGAYEQYF	TGTGCCAGCTCACCCGGACAGGGGGCCTACGAGCAGTACTTC
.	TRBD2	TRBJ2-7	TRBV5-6	CASSSGLGTLYEQYF	TGTGCCAGCAGCTCTGGACTAGGTACCCTATACGAGCAGTACTTC
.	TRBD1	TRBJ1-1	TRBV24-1	CATSGDRGNTFF	TGTGCCACCAGTGGCGACAGGGGAAACACTTTCTTT
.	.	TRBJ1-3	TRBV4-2	CASSPLGGPSGNTIYF	TGTGCCAGCAGCCCGCTGGGGGGTCCCTCTGGAAACACCATATATTTT
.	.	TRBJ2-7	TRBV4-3	CASSQERGSYEQYF	TGCGCCAGCAGCCAAGAAAGGGGGTCGTACGAGCAGTACTTC
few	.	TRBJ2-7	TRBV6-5	CASSFRGRDYEQYF	TGTGCCAGCAGTTTCAGGGGCCGAGACTACGAGCAGTACTTC
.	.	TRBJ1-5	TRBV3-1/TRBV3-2	CASSQGRNQPQHF	TGTGCCAGCAGCCAAGGTAGAAATCAGCCCCAGCATTTT
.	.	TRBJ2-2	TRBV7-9	CASTAVTNTGELFF	TGTGCCAGCACAGCGGTTACGAACACCGGGGAGCTGTTTTTT
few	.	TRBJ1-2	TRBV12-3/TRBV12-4	CASSSTGPYGYTF	TGTGCCAGCAGCTCAACAGGGCCCTATGGCTACACCTTC
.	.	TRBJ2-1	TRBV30	CAWTGDAYNEQFF	TGTGCCTGGACCGGTGATGCCTACAATGAGCAGTTCTTC
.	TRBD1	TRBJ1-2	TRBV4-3	CASSQLNRGFYGYTF	TGCGCCAGCAGCCAACTCAACAGGGGGTTCTATGGCTACACCTTC
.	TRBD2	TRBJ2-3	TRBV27	CASSPLGLAGGPSTDTQYF	TGTGCCAGCAGTCCCCTTGGACTAGCGGGAGGCCCCAGCACAGATACGCAGTATTTT
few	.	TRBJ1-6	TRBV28	CASSSAENSPLHF	TGTGCCAGCAGCTCCGCGGAGAATTCACCCCTCCACTTT
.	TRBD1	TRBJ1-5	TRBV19	CASSPGTGRNQPQHF	TGTGCCAGTAGTCCCGGGACAGGGAGGAATCAGCCCCAGCATTTT
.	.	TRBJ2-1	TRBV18	CASSQSLMRVHNEQFF	TGTGCCAGCTCACAATCGCTCATGAGGGTACACAATGAGCAGTTCTTC
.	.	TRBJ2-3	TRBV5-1	CASSLVPGFGTDTQYF	TGCGCCAGCAGCTTGGTTCCCGGGTTTGGCACAGATACGCAGTATTTT
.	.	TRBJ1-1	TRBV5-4	CASSDRAAGTEAFF	TGTGCCAGCAGCGATCGAGCCGCAGGTACTGAAGCTTTCTTT
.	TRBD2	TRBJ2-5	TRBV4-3	CASSQNPQRGTGTQYF	TGCGCCAGCAGCCAGAACCCACAGCGGGGGACCGGGACCCAGTACTTC
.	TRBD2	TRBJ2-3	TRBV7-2	CASKTGGYGTDTQYF	TGTGCCAGCAAGACGGGAGGGTATGGAACAGATACGCAGTATTTT
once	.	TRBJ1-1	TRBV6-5	CAGRPNTGITEAFF	TGTGCCGGCAGGCCCAACACAGGTATCACTGAAGCTTTCTTT
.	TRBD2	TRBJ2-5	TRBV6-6	CASSRLADQETQYF	TGTGCCAGCAGCCGACTAGCGGACCAAGAGACCCAGTACTTC
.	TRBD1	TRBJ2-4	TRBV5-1	CASSVGQGAPADIQYF	TGCGCCAGCAGCGTGGGACAGGGGGCCCCTGCGGACATTCAGTACTTC
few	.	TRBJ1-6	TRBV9	CASSVQGGLLHF	TGTGCCAGCAGCGTCCAGGGTGGCCTTCTCCACTTT
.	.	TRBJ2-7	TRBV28	CATALDMSYEQYF	TGTGCCACCGCTTTGGACATGTCCTACGAGCAGTACTTC
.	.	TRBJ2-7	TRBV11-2	CASSSPTTTYEQYF	TGTGCCAGCAGCTCCCCTACCACGACCTACGAGCAGTACTTC
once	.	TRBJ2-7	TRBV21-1	CASPTSGRADGEQYF	TGTGCCAGCCCCACTAGCGGGAGGGCCGACGGCGAGCAGTACTTC
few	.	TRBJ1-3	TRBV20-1	CSARGGNTIYF	TGCAGTGCACGAGGTGGAAACACCATATATTTT
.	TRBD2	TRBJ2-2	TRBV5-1	CASSVRTSGSPGELFF	TGCGCCAGCAGCGTGCGGACTAGCGGGAGCCCCGGGGAGCTGTTTTTT
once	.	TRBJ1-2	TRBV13	CASSARGRGYGYTF	TGTGCCAGCAGCGCAAGGGGCCGTGGATATGGCTACACCTTC
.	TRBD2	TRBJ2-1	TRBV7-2	CASGPSGSNEQFF	TGTGCCAGCGGTCCTAGCGGGAGCAATGAGCAGTTCTTC
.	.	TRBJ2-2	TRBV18	CASSPGQNTGELFF	TGTGCCAGCTCACCGGGACAGAACACCGGGGAGCTGTTTTTT
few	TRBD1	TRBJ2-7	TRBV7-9	CASSSWDRVTYEQYF	TGTGCCAGCAGCTCGTGGGACAGGGTTACCTACGAGCAGTACTTC
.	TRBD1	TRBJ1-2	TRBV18	CASSQQGARGYGYTF	TGTGCCAGCTCACAACAGGGGGCCCGCGGTTATGGCTACACCTTC
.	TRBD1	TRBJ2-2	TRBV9	CASSVVGTGGSGELFF	TGTGCCAGCAGCGTAGTAGGGACAGGGGGTAGCGGGGAGCTGTTTTTT
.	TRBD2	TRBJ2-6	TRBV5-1	CASSYGLAGRLGANVLTF	TGCGCCAGCAGCTACGGACTAGCGGGACGGCTAGGGGCCAACGTCCTGACTTTC
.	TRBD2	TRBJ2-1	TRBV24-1	CATSDLAGANYNEQFF	TGTGCCACCAGTGACCTAGCGGGAGCGAACTACAATGAGCAGTTCTTC
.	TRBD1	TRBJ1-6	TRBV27	CASSKTMTGARSPLHF	TGTGCCAGCAGCAAAACCATGACAGGGGCAAGGTCACCCCTCCACTTT
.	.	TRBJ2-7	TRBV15	CATSRVRESIYEQYF	TGTGCCACCAGCAGAGTCCGGGAATCGATATACGAGCAGTACTTC
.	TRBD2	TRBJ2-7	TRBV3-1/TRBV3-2	CASSNLGGEQYF	TGTGCCAGCAGTAACCTGGGGGGGGAGCAGTACTTC
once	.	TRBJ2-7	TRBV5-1	CASSLVGAPLYEQYF	TGCGCCAGCAGCTTGGTAGGGGCTCCTCTCTACGAGCAGTACTTC
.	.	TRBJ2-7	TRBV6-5	CASSYSIPRQAYEQYF	TGTGCCAGCAGTTACTCGATCCCCCGACAGGCCTACGAGCAGTACTTC
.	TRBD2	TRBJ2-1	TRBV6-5	CASSYSTTSGEQFF	TGTGCCAGCAGTTACTCGACTACTAGCGGTGAGCAGTTCTTC
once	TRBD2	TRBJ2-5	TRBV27	CASRPFGGGNQETQYF	TGTGCCAGCCGCCCTTTTGGGGGGGGGAACCAAGAGACCCAGTACTTC
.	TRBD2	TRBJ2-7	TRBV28	CASSRAGTYEQYF	TGTGCCAGCAGCAGAGCGGGAACCTACGAGCAGTACTTC
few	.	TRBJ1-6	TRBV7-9	CAGTAGSNSPLHF	TGTGCCGGAACTGCGGGAAGTAATTCACCCCTCCACTTT
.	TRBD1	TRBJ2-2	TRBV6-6	CASSYEGRGRLFF	TGTGCCAGCAGTTACGAGGGCAGGGGGCGGCTGTTTTTT
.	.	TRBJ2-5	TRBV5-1	CASSPPGGSETQYF	TGCGCCAGCAGCCCCCCCGGCGGGTCAGAGACCCAGTACTTC
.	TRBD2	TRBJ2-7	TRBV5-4	CASRGGMGHEQYF	TGTGCCAGCAGGGGGGGGATGGGGCACGAGCAGTACTTC
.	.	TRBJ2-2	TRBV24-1	CATSAGGTNTGELFF	TGTGCCACCAGTGCGGGGGGCACGAACACCGGGGAGCTGTTTTTT
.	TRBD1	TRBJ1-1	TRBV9	CASSETQGAEAFF	TGTGCCAGCAGCGAGACACAGGGGGCTGAAGCTTTCTTT
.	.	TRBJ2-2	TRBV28	CASEEGDFHGELFF	TGTGCCAGCGAGGAGGGAGATTTCCACGGGGAGCTGTTTTTT
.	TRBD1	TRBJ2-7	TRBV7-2	CASSSGWGTGVSYEQYF	TGTGCCAGCAGTTCCGGCTGGGGGACAGGGGTCTCCTACGAGCAGTACTTC